This T cell receptor beta chain was obtained from a study of T cell repertoires and Cas9 in healthy adults. Study-wide background: CD4 and CD8 compartments: SpCas9-reactive T cells profiled for potency, cytotoxicity, lineage. Study-level results: SpCas9-reactive effector T cells were reportedly restrained in vitro by SpCas9-reactive regulatory T cells.

Germline assignment: CDR1 WSHSY and CDR2 SAAADI. The V and J ends lost 0 bases and 0 bases respectively, with 9 bases between them. This CDR3 spans 17 amino acids. To note about this clone: Its cognate antigen is unknown.

Measured with immunoSEQ multiplex PCR; TCRdb has only the in-frame clones, and not every one. Here the sample spans approximately 21,000 clones, roughly nine tenths being singletons. This TCR derives from a human donor in good health. The sample was CD4+ effector T cells (CD127+, CD25-, CD137-, CD154-) from PBMCs; culture status not recorded. The rearrangement joins TRBV10-2 to TRBJ2-6, with D possibly TRBD1 on 6 matching bases. The CDR3 loop is CASSESRDNSGANVLTF. In DNA, the CDR3 is TGCGCCAGCAGTGAGTCCCGGGACAACTCTGGGGCCAACGTCCTGACTTTC.